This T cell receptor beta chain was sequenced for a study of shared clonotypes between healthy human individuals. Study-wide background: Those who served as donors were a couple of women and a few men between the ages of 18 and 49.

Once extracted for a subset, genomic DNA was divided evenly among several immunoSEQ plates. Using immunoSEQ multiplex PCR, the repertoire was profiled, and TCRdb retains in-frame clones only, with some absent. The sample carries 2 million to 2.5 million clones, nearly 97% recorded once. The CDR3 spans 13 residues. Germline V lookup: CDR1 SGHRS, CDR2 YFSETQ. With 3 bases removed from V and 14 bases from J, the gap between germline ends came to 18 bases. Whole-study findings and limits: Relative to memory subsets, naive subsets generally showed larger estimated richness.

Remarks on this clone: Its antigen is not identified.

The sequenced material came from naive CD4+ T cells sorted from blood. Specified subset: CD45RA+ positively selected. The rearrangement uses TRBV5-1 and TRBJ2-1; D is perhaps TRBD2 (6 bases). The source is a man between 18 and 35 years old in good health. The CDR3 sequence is CASSSTTGDGKFF. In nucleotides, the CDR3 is TGCGCCAGCAGCTCAACGACGGGGGATGGGAAGTTCTTC.